This T cell receptor (beta chain) was recovered during a study of identical twins. TCRdb redid the calling of the 5' RACE reads with MiXCR, one entry per CDR3 protein. The table has some 210,000 distinct CDR3 sequences, more than 15% seen once. Per germline, CDR1 DFQATT and CDR2 SNEGSKA (reference sequence). The CDR3 loop spans 15 amino acids. Trimming left V 0 bases short and J 5 bases short, with 14 bases between. The same sample was also used in a study of T cells expressing NK-cell markers.

The chain combines TRBV20-1 with TRBJ2-1, with no clear D. Specimen: CD8+ T cells sorted from blood. The TCR originated in a woman in her late teens or twenties in good health. CDR3 nucleotide sequence: TGCAGTGCTAGAGATCCCCCGGACCACCACAATGAGCAGTTCTTC. Amino acid sequence: CSARDPPDHHNEQFF.